The 11 T cell receptor beta chains below were found in one sample sequenced in a study of blood T cell repertoires in COVID-19. Repertoires were generated with immunoSEQ multiplex PCR, while TCRdb's copy carries only in-frame clones and drops some. This sample has around 220,000 clones, with about 90% found just once. The sample comprised PBMCs or T cells enriched from blood (not recorded which). Receptors were obtained from a woman aged 18-29 years who had recovered from COVID-19.

The chain employs TRBV29-1 and TRBJ2-3, with TRBD2 as a possible D gene (6 bases). V lost 6 bases and J lost 5, with 18 bases in between. Germline assignment: CDR1 SQVTM and CDR2 ANQGSEA. The CDR3 extends over 14 amino acids. CDR3 region: CSVYTWGLGDTQYF. The CDR3 nucleotides read TGCAGCGTCTATACCTGGGGACTCGGAGATACGCAGTATTTT.

This chain uses TRBV29-1 with TRBJ2-3; D is possibly TRBD2 (6 bases). V lost 6 bases and J lost 5, with 15 bases in between. Germline CDR1 reads SQVTM; CDR2 reads ANQGSEA. This CDR3 is 13 amino acids long. The CDR3 sequence: CSVNGGAGDTQYF. The CDR3 DNA follows: TGCAGCGTGAACGGGGGAGCTGGAGATACGCAGTATTTT.

This chain connects TRBV7-2 to TRBJ1-2; D is ambiguous. Trimming stripped 5 bases from V and 5 bases from J, with 12 bases between. This CDR3 contains 13 residues. CDR1 and CDR2 (germline): SGHTA, FQGNSA. CDR3 in amino acids: CASSGQAPYGYTF. The CDR3 DNA is TGTGCCAGCAGCGGCCAGGCACCGTATGGCTACACCTTC.

The gene calls are TRBV6-4 and TRBJ2-3; the match to TRBD2 covers 12 bases. From germline, CDR1 is MRHNA and CDR2 SNTAGT. The CDR3 is 15 residues long. Losses at the gene ends were 4 bases for V and 1 base for J; bases not matched to a gene: 0. This chain's CDR3 is CASSGTSGGTDTQYF. The CDR3 nucleotides read TGTGCCAGCAGTGGGACTAGCGGGGGCACAGATACGCAGTATTTT.

The chain uses TRBV19 and TRBJ1-5; D not resolved. This CDR3 has 17 residues. V was clipped by 5 bases and J by 0 bases, with 17 bases between them. Per the germline V gene, CDR1 is LNHDA and CDR2 is SQIVND (reference sequence). The CDR3 nucleotides are TGTGCCAGTAGTGACCCTGCACGAGGATATAGCAATCAGCCCCAGCATTTT. Protein: CASSDPARGYSNQPQHF.

CDR3 DNA: TGTGCCAGCAGCCTCGACTACTCTGGAAACACCATATATTTT. Translating gives CASSLDYSGNTIYF. The chain links TRBV7-8 to TRBJ1-3; no clear D gene. This CDR3 is 14 amino acids long. Germline values: CDR1 SGHVS, CDR2 FQNEAQ. V lost 5 bases and J 0 bases, leaving 8 bases between the germline ends.

This sequence joins TRBV7-2 and TRBJ1-4; 7 bases fit TRBD1. The CDR3 is 16 amino acids. V gave up 6 bases and J gave up 2 bases; unmatched junction bases: 9. Germline CDR1 is SGHTA and CDR2 is FQGNSA. The CDR3 loop is CASSHTGAGTNEKLFF. CDR3 DNA: TGTGCCAGCAGTCATACAGGGGCAGGGACTAATGAAAAACTGTTTTTT.

J is TRBJ1-3 and V is TRBV28; D is ambiguous. Germline lookup yields CDR1 MDHEN and CDR2 SYDVKM. The CDR3 totals 16 residues. V lost 2 bases, J lost 0 bases, and 11 bases lay in between. The DNA for the CDR3 is TGTGCCAGCAGTTTAAGACTCGGAGTCTCTGGAAACACCATATATTTT. It specifies CASSLRLGVSGNTIYF.

This clone was seen a handful of times. V and J are TRBV7-3 and TRBJ2-1, with a possible D match to TRBD2 (7 bases). V was shortened by 6 bases and J by 0 bases, with 9 bases between the two germline ends. The CDR3 is 14 residues long. Per the germline V gene, CDR1 is SGHTA and CDR2 is FQGTGA. CDR3 in amino acids: CASSRGASYNEQFF. CDR3 in DNA: TGTGCCAGCAGTCGGGGGGCCTCCTACAATGAGCAGTTCTTC.

V gene TRBV6-5 combines with J gene TRBJ2-3; D unresolved. The CDR3 extends over 13 amino acids. V lost 8 bases, J lost 1 base, and 10 bases lay in between. Per the germline V gene, CDR1 is MNHEY and CDR2 is SVGAGI. In DNA, the CDR3 is TGTGCCAGCGTAGAACCTGGCACAGATACGCAGTATTTT. Protein: CASVEPGTDTQYF.

J is TRBJ2-3 and V is TRBV27; tentatively, D is TRBD1 (6 bases). CDR1 MNHEY and CDR2 SMNVEV come from the germline V gene (reference sequence). Trimming pared 8 bases from V and 1 base from J, leaving 19 bases between. CDR3 length: 16 amino acids. In nucleotides, the CDR3 is TGTGCCAGCCTACAGTTGGGGGCGCATGGCACAGATACGCAGTATTTT. Translating gives CASLQLGAHGTDTQYF.